What follows is one T cell receptor (beta chain) and its context. Its specific antigen is unknown. Per-base quality was not reported, and no clone a single base away is much larger than it. Sequenced on an Illumina HiSeq 1500. The public reads were reanalyzed by TCRdb: fastp trimming at Q25, MiXCR alignment, in-frame beta chains only. Duplicate CDR3 protein sequences are folded into a single record with the most common DNA and genes. The sample yields about 770,000 distinct CDR3 sequences; about 28% were counted once. The ten largest make up around 12% of the sample. As encoded in the germline V gene (reference sequence), CDR1 is MNHNY while CDR2 is SVGAGI. The cysteine opens and the phenylalanine closes a CDR3 of 12 amino acids. The entry retains the CDR3 DNA only, 36 bases that are in frame from base 1. Trimming removed 7 bases from V and 6 bases from J, leaving 11 bases between the germline ends.

The sample's treatment or condition label, decoded: in vitro stimulation with specific CMV peptide epitopes to enrich CMV-specific T cells. The sample is drawn from a study of T cell repertoires in cytomegalovirus infection (dated by TCRdb to about 2019). Turning to the overall study: Alongside well-studied HLA-B-restricted epitopes, the peptide stimulations were aimed at recently identified HLA-C-restricted CMV epitopes, whose presentation resists viral immunomodulation. The HLA type of each donor mattered for the analysis, because public TCR beta signatures pointed to carriage of CMV infection along with the matching HLA type.

The research as a whole found: In the ex vivo response, HLA-C-restricted CMV-specific TCR beta clonotypes were dominant, and in two of eight donors the single most frequent clonotype came from this HLA-C-restricted group. Carriers of CMV infection plus the relevant HLA type were discriminated by the cumulative frequency of public TCR beta family members in the study cohort and in an independent roughly 370-donor cohort.

The source material was cultured CD8+ T cells from PBMCs, sampled from culture after CMV antigen stimulation. Here the chain combines TRBV6-6 and TRBJ2-3; too little of a D gene remains to name it. The clonotype was recovered from a human donor in good health (CMV status not recorded). Some clones in this sample may be carry-over from other donors' samples. The CDR3: CASTDLRDTQYF. The nucleotide sequence is TGTGCCAGCACCGACTTAAGGGATACGCAGTATTTT.